This TCR beta chain comes out of a study of beta chain features in type 1 diabetes. Study observations and caveats: The naive, central memory and Treg TCRB repertoires of patients appeared to be more similar to one another than those of healthy donors. Junctions at VDJ sites from type 1 diabetes patients had fewer insertions and more deletions. Moderately but significantly shorter TCRB CDR3s were found in Type 1 diabetes patients in all four CD4+ subsets.

There was one heparinised blood draw per donor, averaging roughly 110 mL. This clone occurred a few times. Antigen: not known. The CDR3 has 13 amino acids. Trimming shortened V by 3 bases and J by 4 bases, and 6 bases separated the two germline ends. Per germline, CDR1 KGHSH and CDR2 LQKENI. Reverse transcription of all isolated RNA meant that expressed TCRB transcripts were sequenced. Only in-frame clones appear in the TCRdb table, and some are missing; sequencing was by immunoSEQ multiplex PCR. The sample holds around 430,000 clones, approximately 28% seen once. The clonotype originates from a man in his late teens or twenties in good health. The sequencing sample was made of naive CD4+ T cells from blood. The rearrangement uses TRBV18 and TRBJ2-2, with TRBD2 as a possible D gene (5 bases). The CDR3 here is CASSPDFTGELFF. The CDR3 DNA reads as TGTGCCAGCTCACCGGACTTCACCGGGGAGCTGTTTTTT.